The 21 T cell receptor beta chains below come from one sample, sequenced in a study of blood T cell repertoires in COVID-19. The protocol was immunoSEQ multiplex PCR, while the TCRdb copy is restricted to in-frame clones and leaves out a portion. Of 200,000 to 250,000 clones listed, more than 80% are singletons. The sequenced sample consisted of peripheral blood. The receptors stem from a woman at least 80 years old with acute or convalescent COVID-19.

The CDR3 sequence is CASSGRTAFLNYGYTF. CDR3 bases: TGTGCCAGCAGCGGACGGACAGCTTTTCTTAACTATGGCTACACCTTC. The genes are TRBV21-1 and TRBJ1-2; TRBD1 is the table's D call and was not checked against the DNA. TRBV21-1 is described as a pseudogene. The CDR3 is 16 amino acids.

The sample holds a few counts of this clone. The gene calls are TRBV11-2 and TRBJ2-2; D is unresolved. The CDR3 is 14 amino acids. The V gene's germline CDR1 is SGHAT and CDR2 FQNNGV. V was clipped by 1 base and J by 4 bases, with 7 bases between them. CDR3 coding DNA: TGTGCCAGCAGCTTAGTCCAGGCCACCGGGGAGCTGTTTTTT. Its protein product is CASSLVQATGELFF.

This clone was seen a single time. The V call is TRBV27, the J call TRBJ2-7; TRBD2 agrees at 14 bases. Trimming took 6 bases from V and 4 from J; bases not matched to a gene: 20. This CDR3 has 20 residues. Germline CDR1 is MNHEY and CDR2 is SMNVEV (reference sequence). CDR3 in DNA: TGTGCCAGCAGCCCCCATCGTGGACAGGGGCGGACTAGCGGGGGGTACGAGCAGTACTTC. This gives the protein CASSPHRGQGRTSGGYEQYF.

The chain is built from TRBV3-1 (or the pseudogene TRBV3-2) and TRBJ2-3; 9 bases are a match to TRBD2. This CDR3 spans 17 amino acids. The germline gives CDR1 LGHDT, CDR2 YNNKEL (reference sequence). V lost 2 bases, J lost 2 bases, and 8 bases stayed unmatched. The chain's CDR3 is CASSQWSAGGSTDTQYF. The CDR3 bases are TGTGCCAGCAGCCAATGGTCTGCGGGGGGGTCCACAGATACGCAGTATTTT.

This rearrangement joins TRBV2 to TRBJ1-4; 9 nucleotides agree with TRBD1. Germline V gene lookup returns CDR1 SNHLY and CDR2 FYNNEI. The CDR3 length is 14 residues. The CDR3 coding sequence is TGTGCTAGAGGGTGGGACAGGGACAATGAAAAACTGTTTTTT. It specifies CARGWDRDNEKLFF.

The chain links TRBV6-6 to TRBJ2-7, with D perhaps TRBD2 (7 bases). Germline V lookup: CDR1 MNHNY, CDR2 SVGAGI (reference sequence). The germline V and J ends were trimmed by 5 bases and 6 bases, with 17 bases remaining between them. The CDR3 length is 14 residues. CDR3 coding DNA: TGTGCCAGCAGTCAGTCTCGGGGGGCGGGCGAGCAGTACTTC. Translation: CASSQSRGAGEQYF.

The sample holds a few counts of this clone. The chain combines TRBV6-5 with TRBJ2-7, with TRBD1 matching 9 bases. The germline V gene has CDR1 MNHEY and CDR2 SVGAGI. V was clipped by 5 bases and J by 7 bases; unmatched bases: 6. CDR3 length equals 13 residues. The CDR3 loop reads CASSPGTGKEQYF. The DNA for the CDR3 is TGTGCCAGCAGTCCGGGGACAGGGAAAGAGCAGTACTTC.

With regard to this clone: Other DNA sequences in the same sample also yield this CDR3. The rearrangement links TRBV5-1 to TRBJ1-1; maybe TRBD1 (6 bases). Trimming took off 2 bases at V and 1 base at J, with 9 bases between the two ends. Germline-derived CDR1 and CDR2 are SGHRS and YFSETQ. The CDR3 contains 14 residues. The CDR3 spells CASSLQGGNTEAFF. In DNA form, the CDR3 reads TGCGCCAGCAGCTTACAGGGCGGGAACACTGAAGCTTTCTTT.

J is TRBJ2-3 and V is TRBV5-6, with 10 bases lining up with TRBD1. The CDR3 contains 15 residues. Germline values: CDR1 SGHDT, CDR2 YYEEEE. The junction had 6 bases not matched to a gene; V was cut back by 4 bases and J by 4 bases. As DNA, the CDR3 is TGTGCCAGCAGCGCTGGGACAGGGGAATCAGATACGCAGTATTTT. The encoded protein is CASSAGTGESDTQYF.

The V gene is TRBV19, the J gene TRBJ2-7, with D unresolved. V was pared by 1 base and J by 0 bases, with 10 bases between. CDR1 and CDR2 (germline): LNHDA, SQIVND (reference sequence). This CDR3 spans 15 amino acids. Here the CDR3 DNA reads TGTGCCAGTAGTATAGGTTCCGGGTCCTCCTACGAGCAGTACTTC. Its protein is CASSIGSGSSYEQYF. Looking up the rest from reference TRBV19 and TRBJ2-7 gives the full variable domain: DGGITQSPKYLFRKEGQNVTLSCEQNLNHDAMYWYRQDPGQGLRLIYYSQIVNDFQKGDIAEGYSVSREKKESFPLTVTSAQKNPTAFYLCASSIGSGSSYEQYFGPGTRLTVT.

The rearrangement joins TRBV3-1 (or the pseudogene TRBV3-2) to TRBJ1-6; unclear D gene. Germline lookup yields CDR1 LGHDT and CDR2 YNNKEL (reference sequence). The CDR3 spans 13 residues. Deletions cut 1 base from V and 9 bases from J, with 7 bases between. The CDR3 bases are TGTGCCAGCAGCCAAGGGTCTACTTCACCCCTCCACTTT. As protein: CASSQGSTSPLHF.

This clone was seen only once. The chain uses TRBV9 and TRBJ2-3; a possible D gene is TRBD2 (7 bases). V lost 3 bases to trimming and J lost 1 base, with 12 bases between them. Germline V gene sequence: CDR1 SGDLS, CDR2 YYNGEE. The CDR3 length is 15 residues. The CDR3 loop is CASSEAGGRTDTQYF. The CDR3 region has the DNA TGTGCCAGCAGCGAAGCCGGGGGGCGCACAGATACGCAGTATTTT.

The V call is TRBV3-1 (or the pseudogene TRBV3-2), the J call TRBJ1-2; a possible D gene is TRBD1 (6 bases). The CDR3 is 16 residues long. Between the trimmed V and J ends, which lost 1 base and 3 bases, there was a span of 15 bases. From germline, CDR1 is LGHDT and CDR2 YNNKEL (reference sequence). CDR3 residues: CASSQGLTGYHYGYTF. In DNA form, the CDR3 reads TGTGCCAGCAGCCAAGGACTAACAGGGTACCACTATGGCTACACCTTC.

The chain is built from TRBV11-2 and TRBJ1-2; D remains ambiguous. The CDR3 runs to 14 residues. Trimming took off 3 bases at V and 8 bases at J, with 16 bases between the two ends. Per the germline V gene, CDR1 is SGHAT and CDR2 is FQNNGV. The CDR3: CASSLLTGISGYTF. The CDR3 DNA is TGTGCCAGCAGCTTGCTGACGGGAATCTCCGGCTACACCTTC.

The rearrangement joins TRBV10-3 to TRBJ1-2; 7 bases align to TRBD1. V dropped 3 bases and J dropped 4; count of bases not matched to a gene: 2. Looked up from germline, CDR1 is ENHRY and CDR2 is SYGVKD. The CDR3 is 13 residues long. The DNA of the CDR3 is TGTGCCATCAGTGATTCAGGGGGCTATGGCTACACCTTC. Translated, it gives CAISDSGGYGYTF.

The V call is TRBV4-3, the J call TRBJ1-2; D remains unclear. The CDR3 covers 12 residues. Per the germline V gene, CDR1 is LGHNA and CDR2 is YSLEER. V was clipped by 6 bases and J by 0 bases, with 5 bases between them. The CDR3 nucleotides read TGCGCCAGCAGTAATTCTAACTATGGCTACACCTTC. It yields the protein CASSNSNYGYTF.

The chain couples TRBV3-1 (or the pseudogene TRBV3-2) to TRBJ2-5; no reliable D call. The CDR3 is 10 amino acids. The V end was cut by 11 bases, the J end by 5 bases, with 9 bases between. CDR1 and CDR2 from the germline V gene are LGHDT and YNNKEL (reference sequence). Here the CDR3 DNA reads TGTGCCGGGCTCCGGGAGACCCAGTACTTC. Translation: CAGLRETQYF.

The V gene is TRBV5-5, the J gene TRBJ1-6; D perhaps matches TRBD1 (5 bases). V lost 1 base and J lost 5, with 16 bases in between. The CDR3 totals 17 residues. Germline lookup yields CDR1 SGHKS and CDR2 YYEKEE (reference sequence). The CDR3 loop reads CASSLSTDLGHNSPLHF. The CDR3 DNA follows: TGTGCCAGCAGCTTGTCGACAGATCTAGGCCATAATTCACCCCTCCACTTT.

The V call is TRBV11-2, the J call TRBJ2-7, with 9 nucleotides matching TRBD1. J was trimmed by 0 bases and V by 3 bases; bases with no gene match: 9. The V gene's germline CDR1 is SGHAT and CDR2 FQNNGV. There are 17 residues in the CDR3. The CDR3 here is CASSLHSGTGLSYEQYF. In DNA, the CDR3 is TGTGCCAGCAGCTTGCACTCCGGGACAGGGCTCTCCTACGAGCAGTACTTC.

The chain couples TRBV19 to TRBJ2-7; 7 positions match TRBD1. CDR3 length: 12 amino acids. CDR1 and CDR2 from the germline V gene are LNHDA and SQIVND (reference sequence). V lost 2 bases, J lost 12 bases, and 7 bases stayed unmatched. The CDR3 DNA sequence: TGTGCCAGTAGTATATCCCCAGGGGGAATGTACTTC. It specifies CASSISPGGMYF.

The chain joins TRBV19 to TRBJ2-1, with TRBD2 matching 8 bases. CDR1 is LNHDA and CDR2 is SQIVND in the germline V gene (reference sequence). V lost 4 bases and J lost 3; bases outside the gene matches: 5. The CDR3 is made up of 15 amino acids. CDR3 in DNA: TGTGCCAGTAGTACCCGGGGGGGTCGCTACAATGAGCAGTTCTTC. Translating it yields CASSTRGGRYNEQFF.